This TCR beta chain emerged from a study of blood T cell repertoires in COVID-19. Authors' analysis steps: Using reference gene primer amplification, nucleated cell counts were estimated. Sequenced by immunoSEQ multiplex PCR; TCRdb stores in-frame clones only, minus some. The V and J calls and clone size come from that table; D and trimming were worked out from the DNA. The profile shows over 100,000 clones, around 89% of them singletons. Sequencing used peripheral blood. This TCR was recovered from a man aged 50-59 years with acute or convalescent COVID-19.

CDR3 residues: CASSRPPSGLGGGEAFF. DNA of the CDR3: TGTGCCAGCAGCCGACCTCCTTCAGGACTCGGGGGGGGTGAAGCTTTCTTT. V gene TRBV6-2 or TRBV6-3 combines with J gene TRBJ1-1; maybe TRBD1 (5 bases). The germline V and J ends were trimmed by 6 bases and 7 bases, with 27 bases remaining between them. Germline CDR1 is MNHEY and CDR2 is SVGEGT. This CDR3 has 17 amino acids.